What follows are 13 T cell receptor beta chains derived from one specimen sequenced in a study of pediatric ulcerative colitis. Clones were read by immunoSEQ multiplex PCR, and TCRdb kept only the in-frame ones, dropping some. The repertoire consists of about 64,000 clones, with over 65% occurring once and the leading ten covering around 5.2%. The source material was blood. These receptors all stem from a boy under 18 with moderate ulcerative colitis.

The chain is built from TRBV18 and TRBJ1-1; tentatively, D is TRBD1 (5 bases). Germline V gives CDR1 KGHSH, CDR2 LQKENI. The CDR3 sequence is 17 residues long. V dropped 5 bases and J dropped 0 bases, with 19 bases sitting between them. The CDR3 coding sequence is TGTGCCAGCTCATTTGGGACCGTCCAGTCGGTGAACACTGAAGCTTTCTTT. Its protein is CASSFGTVQSVNTEAFF.

About this clone itself: A read error may account for a junction end that differs from germline. This chain joins TRBV11-1 and TRBJ1-6, with D hard to call. The germline V gene has CDR1 SGHAT and CDR2 FQDESV (reference sequence). CDR3 length equals 14 residues. The CDR3, as DNA: TGTGCCAGCAGCCAGGAATCCTTTAATTCACCCCTCCACTTT. Translation: CASSQESFNSPLHF.

In its sample, this clone was seen a few times. The chain has TRBV4-2 and TRBJ1-1; unclear D gene. Trimming pared 1 base from V and 3 bases from J, leaving 6 bases between. The CDR3 consists of 13 residues. CDR1 and CDR2 (germline): LGHNA, YNFKEQ. CDR3 nucleotide sequence: TGTGCCAGCAGCCAAGGGTGGGACACTGAAGCTTTCTTT. Its translation is CASSQGWDTEAFF.

The CDR3 nucleotides read TGTGCCAGTAGTACCGACAGTAGATCTGGAAACACCATATATTTT. Its protein product is CASSTDSRSGNTIYF. This chain uses TRBV19 with TRBJ1-3; D perhaps matches TRBD1 (5 bases). V was pared by 4 bases and J by 1 base, with 11 bases between. CDR1 is LNHDA and CDR2 is SQIVND in the germline V gene (reference sequence). The CDR3 is 15 residues long.

The rearrangement joins TRBV7-3 to TRBJ1-2; TRBD1 matches 7 bases. The CDR3 spans 16 residues. Germline loops: CDR1 SGHTA, CDR2 FQGTGA. The V segment lost 1 base and the J segment 0 bases; nucleotides outside the gene matches: 5. The CDR3 is CASSLMGQIANYGYTF. The CDR3 DNA is TGTGCCAGCAGCTTAATGGGACAGATAGCTAACTATGGCTACACCTTC.

The rearrangement joins TRBV9 to TRBJ2-6; 7 positions agree with TRBD1. V was clipped by 5 bases and J by 0 bases; unmatched bases: 14. Per the germline V gene, CDR1 is SGDLS and CDR2 is YYNGEE. CDR3 length: 19 amino acids. The DNA for the CDR3 is TGTGCCAGCAGAGGACCGGGACAGCTAAGTAGCTCTGGGGCCAACGTCCTGACTTTC. Its translation is CASRGPGQLSSSGANVLTF.

This clone was seen just once. This chain links TRBV29-1 with TRBJ1-2, with D perhaps TRBD1 (5 bases). The CDR3 is 11 residues long. Germline loops: CDR1 SQVTM, CDR2 ANQGSEA. Trimming left V 7 bases short and J 9 bases short, with 15 bases between. CDR3 protein: CSDGTLRSYTF. The CDR3 nucleotides read TGCAGCGATGGGACCCTTAGGAGCTACACCTTC.

J is TRBJ1-2 and V is TRBV6-6; possible D gene TRBD1, 6 bases. This CDR3 is built from 15 residues. Deletions cut 0 bases from V and 6 bases from J, with 14 bases between. In germline, CDR1 is MNHNY, CDR2 SVGAGI (reference sequence). CDR3 in DNA: TGTGCCAGCAGTTACTCGAAACAGGGAGGGGATGGCTACACCTTC. The encoded protein is CASSYSKQGGDGYTF.

The gene calls are TRBV7-3 and TRBJ1-2; no clear D. Germline loops: CDR1 SGHTA, CDR2 FQGTGA. V lost 2 bases and J lost 5, with 6 bases in between. The CDR3 has 12 residues. CDR3 in amino acids: CASSLLGYGYTF. The CDR3 bases are TGTGCCAGCAGCTTACTCGGGTATGGCTACACCTTC.

This clone was picked up a small number of times. J is TRBJ1-4 and V is TRBV19, with TRBD1 matching 7 bases. V dropped 6 bases and J dropped 7; count of bases not matched to a gene: 8. The CDR3 is made up of 14 amino acids. Germline CDR1 and CDR2: LNHDA and SQIVND (reference sequence). CDR3 sequence reads: CASSPTGLGEKLFF. DNA of the CDR3: TGTGCCAGTAGCCCGACAGGGCTGGGTGAAAAACTGTTTTTT.

The chain has TRBV20-1 and TRBJ1-1; no clear D gene. This CDR3 has 11 residues. Germline V gene data show CDR1 as DFQATT and CDR2 as SNEGSKA (reference sequence). V dropped 6 bases and J dropped 2 bases, with 7 bases sitting between them. DNA of the CDR3: TGCAGTGCCGGCGGAAACACTGAAGCTTTCTTT. It specifies CSAGGNTEAFF.

V and J are TRBV28 and TRBJ1-1; tentatively, D is TRBD1 (5 bases). This CDR3 spans 11 amino acids. CDR1 is MDHEN and CDR2 is SYDVKM in the germline V gene. V was shortened by 8 bases and J by 5 bases, with 9 bases between the two germline ends. The CDR3 reads CASPRGTEAFF. CDR3 DNA sequence: TGTGCCAGCCCGCGGGGGACTGAAGCTTTCTTT.

V is TRBV4-3 and J is TRBJ2-7; the match to TRBD1 covers 7 bases. The length of the CDR3 is 14 residues. Germline assignment: CDR1 LGHNA and CDR2 YSLEER. The trim removed 1 base at V and 6 bases at J, leaving 6 bases unmatched. CDR3 coding DNA: TGCGCCAGCAGCCAAGTGGTAGGGGGCGGCGAGCAGTACTTC. Amino acid sequence: CASSQVVGGGEQYF.